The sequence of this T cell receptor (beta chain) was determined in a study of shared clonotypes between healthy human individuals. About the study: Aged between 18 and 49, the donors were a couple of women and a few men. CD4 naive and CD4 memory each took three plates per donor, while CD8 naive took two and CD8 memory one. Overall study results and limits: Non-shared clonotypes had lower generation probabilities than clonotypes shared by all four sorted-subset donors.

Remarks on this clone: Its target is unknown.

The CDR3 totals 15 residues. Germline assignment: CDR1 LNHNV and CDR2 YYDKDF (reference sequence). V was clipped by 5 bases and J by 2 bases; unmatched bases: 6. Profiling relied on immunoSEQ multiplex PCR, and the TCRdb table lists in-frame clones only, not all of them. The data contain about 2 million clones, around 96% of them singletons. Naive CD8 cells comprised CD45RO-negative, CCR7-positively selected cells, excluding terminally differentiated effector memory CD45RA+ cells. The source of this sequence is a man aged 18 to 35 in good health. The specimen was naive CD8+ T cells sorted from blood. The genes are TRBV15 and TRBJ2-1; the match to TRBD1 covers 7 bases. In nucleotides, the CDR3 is TGTGCCACCAGCCCAGACAGGGTCACCTACAATGAGCAGTTCTTC. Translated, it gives CATSPDRVTYNEQFF. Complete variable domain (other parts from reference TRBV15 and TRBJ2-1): DAMVIQNPRYQVTQFGKPVTLSCSQTLNHNVMYWYQQKSSQAPKLLFHYYDKDFNNEADTPDNFQSRRPNTSFCFLDIRSPGLGDTAMYLCATSPDRVTYNEQFFGPGTRLTVL.